A selection of T cell receptor beta chains follows, all from one sample in a study of blood T cell repertoires in COVID-19. Data came from immunoSEQ multiplex PCR; TCRdb stores just in-frame clones and leaves some out. The sample consists of some 99,000 clones, just over 85% of them appearing once. Sequencing was carried out using peripheral blood. The receptors shown here come from a woman in her fifties or sixties in a cohort sampled during active or convalescent COVID-19. Both conserved end residues are part of each CDR3.

V: TRBV5-1
J: TRBJ2-1
CDR3: CASKSSGSYEQFF

V: TRBV5-1
J: TRBJ1-1
CDR3: CASSLAGRYSMNTEAFF

V: TRBV11-2
J: TRBJ2-5
CDR3: CASSLDLQGWETQYF

V: TRBV19
J: TRBJ2-7
CDR3: CASSWAGRSYEQYF

V: TRBV12-5
J: TRBJ2-7
CDR3: CASGSLQGGQYF

V: TRBV7-9
J: TRBJ2-2
CDR3: CASSSWGQGAANTGELFF

V: TRBV3-1/TRBV3-2
J: TRBJ1-1
CDR3: CASSQDRWNTEAFF

V: TRBV5-1
J: TRBJ1-2
CDR3: CASSQGGPTYGYTF

V: TRBV2
J: TRBJ2-6
CDR3: CASTGQSGANVLTF

V: TRBV2
J: TRBJ1-2
CDR3: CASSRDRDGYTF

V: TRBV2
J: TRBJ1-5
CDR3: CASSRHRYQPQHF

V: TRBV6-6
J: TRBJ2-7
CDR3: CASTPVGTSGEQYF

V: TRBV18
J: TRBJ1-1
CDR3: CASSPPGGHTEAFF

V: TRBV12-5
J: TRBJ1-2
CDR3: CASGSGTGVYTF

V: TRBV5-6
J: TRBJ2-1
CDR3: CASSPVAGGSYNEQFF

V: TRBV21-1
J: TRBJ2-7
CDR3: CASIQYEQYF

V: TRBV19
J: TRBJ1-2
CDR3: CASTLTGTGSYGYTF

V: TRBV19
J: TRBJ2-1
CDR3: CASSIPVQGSYNEQFF

V: TRBV7-3
J: TRBJ2-1
CDR3: CASSLMPGTGEYSYNEQFF

V: TRBV18
J: TRBJ1-6
CDR3: CASSPGGLAYNSPLHF

V: TRBV7-9
J: TRBJ1-1
CDR3: CASSPGTTNTEAFF

V: TRBV9
J: TRBJ2-7
CDR3: CASSVRASGTYEQYF

V: TRBV20-1
J: TRBJ1-4
CDR3: CSARSGEKLFF

V: TRBV18
J: TRBJ1-2
CDR3: CASSLKPKYGYTF

V: TRBV6-2/TRBV6-3
J: TRBJ1-2
CDR3: CASSYSATGSNYGYTF

V: TRBV5-1
J: TRBJ1-2
CDR3: CASSLAEQGALGYTF

V: TRBV11-2
J: TRBJ2-1
CDR3: CASSFGTSGYNEQFF

V: TRBV5-6
J: TRBJ1-6
CDR3: CASSFGENSPLHF

V: TRBV9
J: TRBJ1-3
CDR3: CASSYDPSEGNTIYF

V: TRBV18
J: TRBJ1-5
CDR3: CASSPGTGTGGQPQHF

V: TRBV6-4
J: TRBJ2-1
CDR3: CASSDFGLVGNEQFF

V: TRBV18
J: TRBJ2-7
CDR3: CATLGVAAPYEQYF

V: TRBV5-4
J: TRBJ2-7
CDR3: CASSPTGSYEQYF

V: TRBV7-2
J: TRBJ2-1
CDR3: CASSRFPTSGSYNEQFF

V: TRBV7-2
J: TRBJ1-1
CDR3: CASSRDRVGEAFF

V: TRBV29-1
J: TRBJ1-2
CDR3: CSVEDQGRGYGYTF

V: TRBV30
J: TRBJ1-3
CDR3: CASRDTVSGNTIYF

V: TRBV29-1
J: TRBJ2-5
CDR3: CSVVYSQETQYF

V: TRBV27
J: TRBJ2-5
CDR3: CASSSPRTGGETQYF

V: TRBV5-1
J: TRBJ2-3
CDR3: CASSLGLQGTDTQYF

V: TRBV27
J: TRBJ2-7
CDR3: CASSSSGGNHYEQYF

V: TRBV3-1/TRBV3-2
J: TRBJ1-3
CDR3: CASSSFRVGNTIYF

V: TRBV19
J: TRBJ2-3
CDR3: CASSSRDSPDTQYF